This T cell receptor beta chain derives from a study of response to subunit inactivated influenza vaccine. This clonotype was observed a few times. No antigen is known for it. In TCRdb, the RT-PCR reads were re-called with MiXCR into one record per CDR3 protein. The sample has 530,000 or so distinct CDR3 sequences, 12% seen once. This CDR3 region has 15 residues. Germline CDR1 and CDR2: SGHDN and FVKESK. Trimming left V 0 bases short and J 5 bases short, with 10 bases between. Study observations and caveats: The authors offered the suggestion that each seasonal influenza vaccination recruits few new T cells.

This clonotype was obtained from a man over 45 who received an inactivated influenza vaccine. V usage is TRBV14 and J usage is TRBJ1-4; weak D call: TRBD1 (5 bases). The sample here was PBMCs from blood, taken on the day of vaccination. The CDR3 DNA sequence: TGTGCCAGCAGCCAAGAGGGACGGCTCAATGAAAAACTGTTTTTT. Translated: CASSQEGRLNEKLFF. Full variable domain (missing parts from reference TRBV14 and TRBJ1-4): EAGVTQFPSHSVIEKGQTVTLRCDPISGHDNLYWYRRVMGKEIKFLLHFVKESKQDESGMPNNRFLAERTGGTYSTLKVQPAELEDSGVYFCASSQEGRLNEKLFFGSGTQLSVL.